These 21 T cell receptor beta chains came from one sample sequenced in a study of blood T cell repertoires in COVID-19. Profiling relied on immunoSEQ multiplex PCR, and the TCRdb table lists in-frame clones only, not all of them. The table records 150,000 to 200,000 clones, approximately 95% of them present only once. Sequencing used peripheral blood. The origin of the receptors is a woman aged 55-69 years with COVID-19, enrolled during active disease.

This chain joins TRBV3-1 (or the pseudogene TRBV3-2) and TRBJ1-4, with TRBD1 as a possible D gene (5 bases). The CDR3 is 15 amino acids. Germline CDR1 LGHDT, CDR2 YNNKEL (reference sequence). The V gene lost 0 bases and the J gene lost 0 bases, with 5 bases spanning the gap. This CDR3 reads CASSQDRATNEKLFF. DNA of the CDR3: TGTGCCAGCAGCCAAGACAGGGCAACTAATGAAAAACTGTTTTTT.

This clone was observed a few times. This chain uses TRBV19 with TRBJ1-4, with D hard to call. CDR3 length equals 14 residues. CDR1 is LNHDA and CDR2 is SQIVND in the germline V gene (reference sequence). The V gene lost 5 bases and the J gene lost 4 bases, with 11 bases spanning the gap. The CDR3 loop reads CASSGERFNEKLFF. The CDR3 region has the DNA TGTGCCAGTAGTGGGGAGCGGTTTAATGAAAAACTGTTTTTT. Combining the CDR3 with reference TRBV19 and TRBJ1-4 gives the whole variable domain DGGITQSPKYLFRKEGQNVTLSCEQNLNHDAMYWYRQDPGQGLRLIYYSQIVNDFQKGDIAEGYSVSREKKESFPLTVTSAQKNPTAFYLCASSGERFNEKLFFGSGTQLSVL.

The chain is built from TRBV30 and TRBJ2-5; 7 nucleotides align to TRBD1. CDR1 and CDR2 from the germline V gene are GTSNPN and SVGIG (reference sequence). The CDR3 runs to 14 residues. V shed 1 base and J 5 bases; nucleotides not matched to a gene: 7. The CDR3 DNA reads TGTGCCTGGAGTGCCCCAGGGGGTCATGAGACCCAGTACTTC. Encoded protein: CAWSAPGGHETQYF.

The chain carries TRBV5-1 and TRBJ2-3; 7 positions match TRBD2. The J segment lost 6 bases and the V segment lost 3 bases, leaving 4 bases of the junction unmatched. Looked up from germline, CDR1 is SGHRS and CDR2 is YFSETQ. There are 13 residues in the CDR3. In nucleotides, the CDR3 is TGCGCCAGCAGCTGGCGGGACTACGATACGCAGTATTTT. It encodes CASSWRDYDTQYF.

This chain connects TRBV29-1 to TRBJ2-1; D might be TRBD2 (6 bases). The V end lost 5 bases, the J end lost 0 bases, and 11 bases lay between the germline ends. CDR3 length equals 14 residues. Germline values: CDR1 SQVTM, CDR2 ANQGSEA. The CDR3 spells CSVRGGSSYNEQFF. In DNA, the CDR3 is TGCAGCGTTCGAGGAGGGAGCTCCTACAATGAGCAGTTCTTC.

This clone was detected only once. The chain carries TRBV6-6 and TRBJ1-3, with D possibly being TRBD1 (5 bases). Germline lookup yields CDR1 MNHNY and CDR2 SVGAGI (reference sequence). This CDR3 spans 14 amino acids. The ends were cut back, 5 bases at V and 0 bases at J, with 8 bases in the middle. The CDR3 nucleotides read TGTGCCAGCAGTCCAGGGTCCTCTGGAAACACCATATATTTT. It yields the protein CASSPGSSGNTIYF.

The V and J genes are TRBV7-6 and TRBJ2-7; D is possibly TRBD2 (7 bases). CDR1 SGHVS and CDR2 FNYEAQ come from the germline V gene. The V end was cut by 4 bases, the J end by 4 bases, with 17 bases between. This CDR3 contains 15 residues. This chain's CDR3 is CASSSGRGGGYEQYF. The CDR3 DNA reads TGTGCCAGCAGCTCAGGAAGGGGGGGTGGGTACGAGCAGTACTTC.

The V gene is TRBV18, the J gene TRBJ1-2, with a tentative D call TRBD1 (5 bases). The V gene lost 5 bases and the J gene lost 1 base, with 8 bases spanning the gap. This CDR3 spans 13 amino acids. Germline CDR1 KGHSH, CDR2 LQKENI. The CDR3 sequence is CASSETDNYGYTF. The CDR3 nucleotides are TGTGCCAGCTCAGAGACAGATAACTATGGCTACACCTTC.

The chain uses TRBV6-6 and TRBJ1-6; no definite D call. Per the germline V gene, CDR1 is MNHNY and CDR2 is SVGAGI (reference sequence). Trimming cost V 4 bases and J 3 bases, with 7 bases left between them. The CDR3 loop spans 14 amino acids. In DNA form, the CDR3 reads TGTGCCAGCAGTTCAGGCAACTATAATTCACCCCTCCACTTT. Residues: CASSSGNYNSPLHF.

A note on this clone: Within the sample, other DNA sequences also encode this same CDR3. This rearrangement joins TRBV5-6 to TRBJ2-7; 9 nucleotides align to TRBD2. The CDR3 has 14 residues. The V gene end was trimmed by 2 bases and the J gene end by 3 bases; junction bases not matched to a gene: 3. From germline, CDR1 is SGHDT and CDR2 YYEEEE. CDR3 in amino acids: CASSLAGGNYEQYF. The CDR3 nucleotides are TGTGCCAGCAGCTTAGCGGGGGGAAACTACGAGCAGTACTTC.

V usage is TRBV7-9 and J usage is TRBJ1-3; maybe TRBD1 (5 bases). Trimming shortened V by 1 base and J by 2 bases, and 6 bases separated the two germline ends. Germline V CDR1 and CDR2: SEHNR, FQNEAQ (reference sequence). CDR3 length equals 14 residues. Written as DNA, the CDR3 is TGTGCCAGCAGCTTAGGGGGCGCTGGAAACACCATATATTTT. This gives the protein CASSLGGAGNTIYF.

Here the CDR3 reads CASSMSSGGQETQYF. DNA for the CDR3: TGTGCCAGTAGTATGTCTAGCGGGGGACAAGAGACCCAGTACTTC. The J gene is TRBJ2-5, the V gene TRBV19; 10 bases match TRBD2. Germline V CDR1 and CDR2: LNHDA, SQIVND (reference sequence). Trimming cost V 3 bases and J 2 bases; bases outside gene matches: 3. The CDR3 runs 15 residues. Combining the CDR3 with reference TRBV19 and TRBJ2-5 gives the whole variable domain DGGITQSPKYLFRKEGQNVTLSCEQNLNHDAMYWYRQDPGQGLRLIYYSQIVNDFQKGDIAEGYSVSREKKESFPLTVTSAQKNPTAFYLCASSMSSGGQETQYFGPGTRLLVL.

The chain combines TRBV7-9 with TRBJ2-1; TRBD2 matches 12 bases. Germline assignment: CDR1 SEHNR and CDR2 FQNEAQ (reference sequence). The CDR3 is 18 residues long. The J segment lost 5 bases and the V segment lost 5 bases, leaving 13 bases of the junction unmatched. The CDR3 is CASSAEPQTSGGHNEQFF. CDR3 coding DNA: TGTGCCAGCAGCGCCGAGCCCCAGACTAGCGGGGGTCACAATGAGCAGTTCTTC. Full variable domain (outside the CDR3, taken from reference TRBV7-9 and TRBJ2-1): DTGVSQNPRHKITKRGQNVTFRCDPISEHNRLYWYRQTLGQGPEFLTYFQNEAQLEKSRLLSDRFSAERPKGSFSTLEIQRTEQGDSAMYLCASSAEPQTSGGHNEQFFGPGTRLTVL.

The rearrangement links TRBV15 to TRBJ1-5; D is possibly TRBD1 (5 bases). This CDR3 is 15 amino acids long. V was trimmed by 0 bases and J by 3 bases, leaving 9 bases between them. The germline CDR1 and CDR2 sequences are LNHNV and YYDKDF (reference sequence). Here the CDR3 reads CATSRDAGSNQPQHF. Here the CDR3 DNA reads TGTGCCACCAGCAGAGATGCAGGGTCCAATCAGCCCCAGCATTTT.

This rearrangement joins TRBV2 to TRBJ2-1; D remains unclear. This CDR3 is 15 amino acids long. In germline, CDR1 is SNHLY, CDR2 FYNNEI. Trimming left V 11 bases short and J 0 bases short, with 17 bases between. CDR3 protein: CACRRLDSSYNEQFF. The CDR3 DNA follows: TGTGCCTGTCGCCGACTGGATAGCTCCTACAATGAGCAGTTCTTC.

This chain uses TRBV11-2 with TRBJ2-2; 7 positions agree with TRBD1. In germline, CDR1 is SGHAT, CDR2 FQNNGV. CDR3 length: 14 amino acids. Trimming at V came to 5 bases and at J to 7 bases, leaving 7 bases not matched to a gene. The CDR3 is CASSLNRGLGELFF. CDR3 sequence (DNA): TGTGCCAGCAGCCTCAACAGGGGCCTCGGGGAGCTGTTTTTT.

The chain employs TRBV4-2 and TRBJ2-1; the match to TRBD2 covers 11 bases. The germline CDR1 and CDR2 sequences are LGHNA and YNFKEQ. This CDR3 has 16 residues. J gave up 2 bases and V 5 bases, and 5 bases lay outside the gene matches. CDR3 sequence reads: CASSTSGGRTYNEQFF. For the CDR3, the DNA is TGTGCCAGCAGCACTAGCGGGGGCCGCACCTACAATGAGCAGTTCTTC.

This rearrangement joins TRBV19 to TRBJ2-1; 10 bases agree with TRBD1. V was pared by 3 bases and J by 9 bases, with 8 bases of the junction left unmatched. From germline, CDR1 is LNHDA and CDR2 SQIVND (reference sequence). This CDR3 has 15 amino acids. CDR3 nucleotide sequence: TGTGCCAGTAGTATCACCGTGACAGGGGGCCCTGAGCAGTTCTTC. It codes for CASSITVTGGPEQFF.

This sequence joins TRBV5-1 and TRBJ2-2; 9 positions agree with TRBD1. This CDR3 contains 15 residues. CDR1 SGHRS and CDR2 YFSETQ come from the germline V gene. With 3 bases clipped from V and 6 bases from J, the junction kept 6 bases outside the gene matches. CDR3 in amino acids: CASSSGTGTAGELFF. The CDR3 bases are TGCGCCAGCAGCTCCGGGACAGGGACGGCCGGGGAGCTGTTTTTT.

This clone was seen once. The chain links TRBV5-5 to TRBJ1-6; unclear D gene. CDR3 size: 15 residues. V lost 4 bases to trimming and J lost 10 bases, with 18 bases between them. CDR1 and CDR2 (germline): SGHKS, YYEKEE (reference sequence). The CDR3 nucleotides read TGTGCCAGCAGCCCCGGAACCCACGGAGGATCACCCCTCCACTTT. Protein sequence: CASSPGTHGGSPLHF.

The gene calls are TRBV19 and TRBJ1-2; TRBD1 matches 9 bases. Germline lookup yields CDR1 LNHDA and CDR2 SQIVND (reference sequence). The CDR3 has 13 residues. V shed 3 bases and J 5 bases; nucleotides not matched to a gene: 1. CDR3 sequence (DNA): TGTGCCAGTAGTATTGACAGGGGGTATGGCTACACCTTC. Translating it yields CASSIDRGYGYTF.